The 10 T cell receptor beta chains in this list originate from one sample, sequenced in a study of T cell responses to AZD1222 COVID-19 vaccine. Produced via immunoSEQ multiplex PCR; TCRdb's table is partial and in-frame only. The sample lists about 160,000 clones; approximately 91% were seen once. The specimen comprised peripheral blood, sampled on day 0 of AZD1222 vaccination. The receptor source for this set is an adult in good health.

This chain joins TRBV5-6 and TRBJ1-1; D remains ambiguous. The CDR3 has 14 residues. Germline values: CDR1 SGHDT, CDR2 YYEEEE. With 2 bases removed from V and 2 bases from J, the gap between germline ends came to 10 bases. The CDR3 DNA follows: TGTGCCAGCAGCTTCCAGGACGGTAACACTGAAGCTTTCTTT. Protein: CASSFQDGNTEAFF. Based on the CDR3 plus reference TRBV5-6 and TRBJ1-1, the full variable domain is DAGVTQSPTHLIKTRGQQVTLRCSPKSGHDTVSWYQQALGQGPQFIFQYYEEEERQRGNFPDRFSGHQFPNYSSELNVNALLLGDSALYLCASSFQDGNTEAFFGQGTRLTVV.

The chain joins TRBV9 to TRBJ2-7; tentatively, D is TRBD2 (6 bases). The germline gives CDR1 SGDLS, CDR2 YYNGEE. Trimming removed 4 bases at V and 3 bases at J, with 14 bases between. This CDR3 region has 14 residues. CDR3 sequence (DNA): TGTGCCAGCAGCACAAGTGGGGGGAACTACGAGCAGTACTTC. Its translation: CASSTSGGNYEQYF.

The chain couples TRBV19 to TRBJ1-2; 9 bases are a match to TRBD1. This CDR3 contains 15 residues. Germline V lookup: CDR1 LNHDA, CDR2 SQIVND (reference sequence). Germline trimming cut 2 bases from V and 4 bases from J; bases unmatched to any gene: 5. The CDR3 loop reads CASSILTGGTYGYTF. The CDR3 DNA is TGTGCCAGTAGTATATTGACAGGGGGGACCTATGGCTACACCTTC.

This chain uses TRBV5-1 with TRBJ2-7; 9 nucleotides agree with TRBD1. The CDR3 runs 15 residues. V was pared by 4 bases and J by 5 bases, with 10 bases of the junction left unmatched. Germline V gene lookup returns CDR1 SGHRS and CDR2 YFSETQ. The CDR3 nucleotides read TGCGCCAGCAGCCAAGGGGGACAGGGATACGACGAGCAGTACTTC. It yields the protein CASSQGGQGYDEQYF.

This chain links TRBV6-6 with TRBJ1-2; D call uncertain. V was trimmed by 8 bases and J by 8 bases, leaving 15 bases between them. The CDR3 is 12 residues long. Germline V lookup: CDR1 MNHNY, CDR2 SVGAGI (reference sequence). This chain's CDR3 is CASGKGEGGYTF. CDR3 DNA sequence: TGTGCCAGCGGAAAGGGTGAGGGCGGCTACACCTTC.

This clone turned up a few times. This chain uses TRBV4-3 with TRBJ2-3; 8 nucleotides agree with TRBD2. The germline gives CDR1 LGHNA, CDR2 YSLEER. The ends lost 0 bases at V and 0 bases at J; junction bases unmatched: 8. The CDR3 contains 18 residues. CDR3 amino acids: CASSQDPTSGTSTDTQYF. CDR3 nucleotide sequence: TGCGCCAGCAGCCAAGATCCTACTAGCGGAACTAGCACAGATACGCAGTATTTT.

The V call is TRBV1, the J call TRBJ2-7; the table calls TRBD2, which could not be checked here. TRBV1 is a listed pseudogene. The CDR3 spans 20 residues. The CDR3 DNA reads as TGCACCAGCAGCCAAGATTCTCTAGGACTAGCGGGAGCACCTAACTACGAGCAGTACTTC. Amino acids: CTSSQDSLGLAGAPNYEQYF.

J is TRBJ1-1 and V is TRBV2; D not resolved. CDR3 length equals 13 residues. Looked up from germline, CDR1 is SNHLY and CDR2 is FYNNEI. V lost 7 bases and J lost 1, with 10 bases in between. This CDR3 is CASTLLKNTEAFF. CDR3 coding DNA: TGTGCCAGCACTCTACTCAAGAACACTGAAGCTTTCTTT. The whole variable domain, remainder taken from reference TRBV2 and TRBJ1-1, is EPEVTQTPSHQVTQMGQEVILRCVPISNHLYFYWYRQILGQKVEFLVSFYNNEISEKSEIFDDQFSVERPDGSNFTLKIRSTKLEDSAMYFCASTLLKNTEAFFGQGTRLTVV.

This clone was picked up a small number of times. This rearrangement joins TRBV4-3 to TRBJ1-5; TRBD1 matches 9 bases. CDR1 is LGHNA and CDR2 is YSLEER in the germline V gene. J gave up 6 bases and V 0 bases, and 9 bases lay outside the gene matches. The CDR3 consists of 17 residues. This CDR3 is CASSQEAMDRGGQPQHF. Here the CDR3 DNA reads TGCGCCAGCAGCCAAGAAGCGATGGACAGGGGAGGTCAGCCCCAGCATTTT.

This sequence joins TRBV27 and TRBJ1-6; D is possibly TRBD1 (6 bases). Germline V CDR1 and CDR2: MNHEY, SMNVEV (reference sequence). Trimming shortened V by 3 bases and J by 7 bases, and 22 bases separated the two germline ends. The length of the CDR3 is 18 residues. The CDR3 coding sequence is TGTGCCAGCAGTTTCCAAGGGGGTCCATGGGTGGAAAATTCACCCCTCCACTTT. Translated: CASSFQGGPWVENSPLHF.